The 10 T cell receptor beta chains in this list originate from one sample, sequenced in a study of identical twins. TCRdb recomputed calls from the 5' RACE reads with MiXCR, one row per CDR3 protein. The data contain hundreds of thousands of distinct CDR3 sequences, 21% of them singletons. This same sample was also taken into another study, of T cells expressing NK-cell markers.

The specimen was PBMCs. All receptors derive from a woman in her late teens or twenties in good health.

This chain uses TRBV4-3 with TRBJ2-7; the D is unclear. The CDR3 is made up of 13 amino acids. CDR1 is LGHNA and CDR2 is YSLEER in the germline V gene. Trimming cost V 1 base and J 6 bases, with 10 bases left between them. CDR3 loop: CASSQAEALEQYF. The CDR3 nucleotides read TGCGCCAGCAGCCAAGCTGAAGCGCTCGAGCAGTACTTC.

V usage is TRBV6-5 and J usage is TRBJ2-5, with no clear D. The germline V and J ends were trimmed by 2 bases and 4 bases, with 14 bases remaining between them. Germline lookup yields CDR1 MNHEY and CDR2 SVGAGI. This CDR3 is built from 15 residues. The CDR3 is CASSYGSRGAETQYF. As DNA, the CDR3 is TGTGCCAGCAGTTACGGGTCCCGTGGAGCAGAGACCCAGTACTTC.

The V call is TRBV7-2, the J call TRBJ2-5, with a weak D call TRBD2 (5 bases). Germline V gives CDR1 SGHTA, CDR2 FQGNSA. With 5 bases removed from V and 5 bases from J, the gap between germline ends came to 24 bases. The CDR3 sequence is 17 residues long. This CDR3 reads CASSLYSGSLLGETQYF. The CDR3 DNA is TGTGCCAGCAGCCTCTACTCGGGGTCCCTCTTGGGGGAGACCCAGTACTTC.

This chain connects TRBV5-6 to TRBJ2-1; 12 bases line up with TRBD1. CDR3 size: 14 residues. Losses at the gene ends were 5 bases for V and 9 bases for J; bases not matched to a gene: 6. Germline loops: CDR1 SGHDT, CDR2 YYEEEE. In nucleotides, the CDR3 is TGTGCCAGCAGGTCCGGGACAGGGGGCACTGAGCAGTTCTTC. Translated: CASRSGTGGTEQFF.

The V call is TRBV7-8, the J call TRBJ2-3; 14 nucleotides match TRBD2. This CDR3 has 16 residues. V dropped 5 bases and J dropped 2; count of bases not matched to a gene: 3. The germline CDR1 and CDR2 sequences are SGHVS and FQNEAQ. The DNA for the CDR3 is TGTGCCAGCAGCGGGACTAGCGGGGGTGTCACAGATACGCAGTATTTT. It translates to CASSGTSGGVTDTQYF.

This clonotype was seen repeatedly, ten times or more. The gene calls are TRBV9 and TRBJ2-1, with 9 bases matching TRBD1. The germline V gene has CDR1 SGDLS and CDR2 YYNGEE. The ends lost 4 bases at V and 1 base at J; junction bases unmatched: 6. The CDR3 runs 16 residues. DNA for the CDR3: TGTGCCAGCAGCATAAAGACAGGGGGATCCTACAATGAGCAGTTCTTC. Translation: CASSIKTGGSYNEQFF.

The table lists this clonotype with many counts. The chain combines TRBV6-1 with TRBJ2-3, with D tentatively TRBD1 or TRBD2 (6 bases each). The ends were cut back, 6 bases at V and 2 bases at J, with 18 bases in the middle. CDR3 size: 16 residues. Germline V gives CDR1 MNHNS, CDR2 SASEGT. Written as DNA, the CDR3 is TGTGCCAGCAGCCAGGCGGGACACTCAAACACAGATACGCAGTATTTT. Amino acid sequence: CASSQAGHSNTDTQYF.

The V and J genes are TRBV5-1 and TRBJ2-3; possible D gene TRBD2, 5 bases. This CDR3 region has 15 residues. CDR1 is SGHRS, CDR2 YFSETQ, per germline. V dropped 3 bases and J dropped 3 bases, with 14 bases sitting between them. The DNA for the CDR3 is TGCGCCAGCAGCTATAGCGCCGTCGAGACAGATACGCAGTATTTT. This translates into CASSYSAVETDTQYF.

This clonotype occurred a few times. This chain uses TRBV6-5 with TRBJ2-1; D is uncertain. CDR1 and CDR2 from the germline V gene are MNHEY and SVGAGI. The CDR3 sequence is 14 residues long. The V end lost 2 bases, the J end lost 8 bases, and 13 bases lay between the germline ends. The CDR3 bases are TGTGCCAGCAGTTACGGTCGTTCGGCGGATGAGCAGTTCTTC. Amino acid sequence: CASSYGRSADEQFF.

This clonotype was recorded a few times. The V call is TRBV5-5, the J call TRBJ2-5; D tentatively fits TRBD1 or TRBD2 (6 bases each). The CDR3 contains 13 residues. V was cut by 5 bases and J by 5 bases, with 13 bases left in between. CDR1 is SGHKS, CDR2 YYEKEE, per germline (reference sequence). The CDR3 protein is CASSPGARETQYF. The CDR3 nucleotides are TGTGCCAGCAGTCCGGGGGCTAGGGAGACCCAGTACTTC.